What follows is one TCR beta chain and its context. Its antigen specificity is not known. Base qualities are not at hand, and no much larger clone is one base apart. This sample is part of a study of blood T cell repertoires in COVID-19 (dated by TCRdb to the early 2020s). For the wider study: The collaborator samples originated in the United States, Italy and Spain and spanned the acute and convalescent phases of COVID-19. Sample metadata almost always included a de-identified subject ID, COVID-19 status, age in years and sex. Deeply sampled blood TCRbeta repertoires from subjects exposed to, actively infected with, or recovered from COVID-19 were included in the dataset. Samples were obtained from the ongoing ImmuneRACE study (first 160 participants) and from some 1,200 subjects provided by 6 global collaborators. The repertoires were made available in a free public database intended to serve as a resource for research on the immune response to SARS-CoV-2. HLA class I and class II types, where available, came from metadata supplied by the sample provider rather than from assay-based typing. The prospective study material was composed of cDNA or gDNA derived from T cells, B-cell-depleted T cells, or PBMCs. Study-level results and caveats: The quantity of clinical and demographic metadata differed by source and by participant and was supplied without curation.

The CDR3 holds 16 amino acids from the cysteine to the phenylalanine. Only the CDR3 portion is preserved as DNA: 48 bases, with reading frame beginning at the first base. V loses 5 bases of germline sequence and J loses 0 bases, and the interval between the two ends is 16 bases. The germline V gene specifies SGHTA as CDR1 and FQGNSA as CDR2. A second Seattle source provided samples from volunteer blood donors who had recovered from COVID-19. Collaborating institutions collected whole blood in K2EDTA tubes following their own protocols. Collaborator samples were shipped for TCRbeta analysis as frozen whole blood, isolated PBMCs, or DNA extracted from either sample type. TCRbeta CDR3 regions were amplified from genomic DNA by means of the immunoSEQ Assay, a bias-controlled multiplex PCR. As for the original processing: Nucleated cell counts per sample were estimated from amplification of reference gene primers within the assay. To quantify the absolute abundance of each unique TCRbeta CDR3 rearrangement, sequence reads were collapsed and filtered. For each sample, productive Simpson clonality was calculated as the square root of Simpson's diversity index over productive rearrangements. This immuneACCESS table, as held by TCRdb, lists in-frame sequences with V and J called but not all clones. Of the missing ones, under half trace to an unresolved V gene in checked studies; the others have no known cause. From that table come the V and J calls and clone size; the DNA was used to work out D and trimming. This sample comprises some 250,000 clones, around 89% of them detected only once. The top ten clonotypes cover around 0.98% of the sample.

This chain is built from TRBV7-2 and TRBJ1-2, with TRBD1 perhaps the D gene, on 6 matching bases. Sequenced sample: peripheral blood. The source of this sequence is a woman in her forties who had recovered from COVID-19. CDR3 reads: CASSPQGTWTNYGYTF. The DNA sequence is given as TGTGCCAGCAGCCCCCAGGGGACCTGGACTAACTATGGCTACACCTTC. With the rest looked up from the reference TRBV7-2 and TRBJ1-2 genes rather than sequenced, the full variable domain is GAGVSQSPSNKVTEKGKDVELRCDPISGHTALYWYRQSLGQGLEFLIYFQGNSAPDKSGLPSDRFSAERTGGSVSTLTIQRTQQEDSAVYLCASSPQGTWTNYGYTFGSGTRLTVV.